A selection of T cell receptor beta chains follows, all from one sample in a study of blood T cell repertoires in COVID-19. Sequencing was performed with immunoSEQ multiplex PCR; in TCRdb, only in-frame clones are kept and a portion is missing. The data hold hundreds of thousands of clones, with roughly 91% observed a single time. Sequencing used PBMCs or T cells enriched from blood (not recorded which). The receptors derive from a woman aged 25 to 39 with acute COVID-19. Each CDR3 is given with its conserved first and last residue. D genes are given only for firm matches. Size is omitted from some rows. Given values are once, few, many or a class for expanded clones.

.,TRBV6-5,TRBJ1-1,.,CASSLRGNTEAFF,TGTGCCAGCAGCCTTAGGGGGAACACTGAAGCTTTCTTT
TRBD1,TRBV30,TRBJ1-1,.,CAWTLPGQTNTEAFF,TGTGCCTGGACCCTACCGGGACAGACGAACACTGAAGCTTTCTTT
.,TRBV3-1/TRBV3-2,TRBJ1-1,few,CASSQGQGTANTEAFF,TGTGCCAGCAGCCAAGGTCAGGGGACGGCGAACACTGAAGCTTTCTTT
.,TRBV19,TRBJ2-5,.,CASSLDREETQYF,TGTGCCAGTAGCCTGGACAGAGAAGAGACCCAGTACTTC
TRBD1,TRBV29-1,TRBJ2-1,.,CSVGTAGNNEQFF,TGCAGCGTGGGGACAGCAGGAAACAATGAGCAGTTCTTC
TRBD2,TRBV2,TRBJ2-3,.,CASSVFGAGGYTDTQYF,TGTGCCAGCAGTGTTTTTGGGGCGGGGGGATACACAGATACGCAGTATTTT
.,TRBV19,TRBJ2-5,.,CASTPGLFKETQYF,TGTGCCAGTACCCCGGGACTTTTTAAAGAGACCCAGTACTTC
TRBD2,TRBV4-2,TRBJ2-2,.,CASGPGGTGGELFF,TGTGCCAGCGGTCCGGGGGGTACAGGCGGGGAGCTGTTTTTT
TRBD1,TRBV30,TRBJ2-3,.,CAWSLTGGSTDTQYF,TGTGCCTGGAGTCTGACAGGGGGAAGCACAGATACGCAGTATTTT
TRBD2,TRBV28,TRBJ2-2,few,CASSLRTSGGARTGELFF,TGTGCCAGCAGTTTGAGGACTAGCGGGGGGGCTCGAACCGGGGAGCTGTTTTTT
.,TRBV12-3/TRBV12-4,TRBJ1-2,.,CASSNTGFDGYTF,TGTGCCAGCAGTAACACAGGGTTCGACGGCTACACCTTC
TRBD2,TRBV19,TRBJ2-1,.,CASTSTGLAGGVGSYNEQFF,TGTGCCAGTACTTCGACGGGACTAGCGGGGGGGGTAGGGTCCTACAATGAGCAGTTCTTC
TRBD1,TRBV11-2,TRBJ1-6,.,CASSLPRDSYNSPLHF,TGTGCCAGCAGCCTCCCGAGGGACAGCTATAATTCACCCCTCCACTTT
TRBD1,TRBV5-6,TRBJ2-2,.,CASSNAGTANTGELFF,TGTGCCAGCAGTAATGCCGGGACAGCGAACACCGGGGAGCTGTTTTTT
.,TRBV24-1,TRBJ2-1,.,CATSESRETEQFF,TGTGCCACCAGTGAGTCTAGAGAGACCGAGCAGTTCTTC
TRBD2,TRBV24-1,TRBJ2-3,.,CATSDSLYSGVGDTQYF,TGTGCCACCAGTGATTCTTTATATAGCGGGGTGGGAGATACGCAGTATTTT
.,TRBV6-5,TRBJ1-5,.,CASRSRGGAYQPQHF,TGTGCCAGCAGGTCCAGAGGGGGGGCATATCAGCCCCAGCATTTT
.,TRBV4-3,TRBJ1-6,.,CASSQGAGRRAPLHF,TGCGCCAGCAGCCAAGGGGCAGGGCGGAGGGCACCCCTCCACTTT
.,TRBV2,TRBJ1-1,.,CASTPRRVLNTEAFF,TGTGCCAGCACCCCTAGGAGGGTTCTGAACACTGAAGCTTTCTTT
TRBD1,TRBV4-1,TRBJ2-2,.,CASSQGPFRQGIIRLDGELFF,TGCGCCAGCAGCCAGGGGCCCTTCAGACAGGGGATTATCCGCTTGGACGGGGAGCTGTTTTTT
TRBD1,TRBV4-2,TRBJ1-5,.,CASSQAPGQGPYSNQPQHF,TGTGCCAGCAGCCAGGCCCCGGGACAGGGACCGTATAGCAATCAGCCCCAGCATTTT
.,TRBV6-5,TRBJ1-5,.,CASSSSGWAEQPQHF,TGTGCCAGCAGTTCCTCGGGTTGGGCCGAGCAGCCCCAGCATTTT
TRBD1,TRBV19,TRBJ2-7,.,CASSTGGTGGEQYF,TGTGCCAGTAGTACGGGCGGGACAGGGGGCGAGCAGTACTTC
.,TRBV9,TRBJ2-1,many,CASSVEAGLWNEQFF,TGTGCCAGCAGCGTAGAGGCGGGGCTGTGGAATGAGCAGTTCTTC
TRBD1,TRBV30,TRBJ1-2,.,CAWSVSYGTGSSNYGYTF,TGTGCCTGGAGTGTATCATATGGGACAGGGTCATCTAACTATGGCTACACCTTC
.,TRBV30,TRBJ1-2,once,CAWSLAGGGYTF,TGTGCCTGGAGTTTGGCCGGGGGAGGCTACACCTTC
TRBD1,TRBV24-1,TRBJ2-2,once,CATSGDRTTGELFF,TGTGCCACCAGTGGGGACAGGACCACCGGGGAGCTGTTTTTT
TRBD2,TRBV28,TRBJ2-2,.,CASLSGGAGTGELFF,TGTGCCAGCCTCAGCGGGGGGGCCGGAACCGGGGAGCTGTTTTTT
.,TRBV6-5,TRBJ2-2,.,CASSYDRFANTGELFF,TGTGCCAGCAGTTACGACAGATTCGCGAACACCGGGGAGCTGTTTTTT
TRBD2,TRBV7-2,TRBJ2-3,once,CASSLFRGGTDTQYF,TGTGCCAGCAGCTTATTTCGGGGGGGCACAGATACGCAGTATTTT
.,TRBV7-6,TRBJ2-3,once,CASSLSPTSGDTQYF,TGTGCCAGCAGCTTATCGCCGACTAGTGGAGATACGCAGTATTTT
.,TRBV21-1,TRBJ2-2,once,CASSKGRTVNTGELFF,TGTGCCAGCAGCAAAGGGCGGACAGTGAACACCGGGGAGCTGTTTTTT
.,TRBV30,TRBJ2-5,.,CACPQGFGETQYF,TGTGCCTGTCCACAGGGCTTTGGAGAGACCCAGTACTTC
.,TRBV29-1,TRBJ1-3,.,CSVATRGAGNTIYF,TGCAGCGTCGCGACCAGGGGAGCTGGAAACACCATATATTTT
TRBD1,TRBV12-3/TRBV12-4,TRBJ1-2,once,CASSFSGGYGYTF,TGTGCCAGCAGTTTTTCAGGGGGGTATGGCTACACCTTC
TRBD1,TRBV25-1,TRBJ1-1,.,CATEQGMNTEAFF,TGTGCCACAGAACAGGGGATGAACACTGAAGCTTTCTTT
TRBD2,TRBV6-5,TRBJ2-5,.,CASRPSGQETQYF,TGTGCCAGCAGGCCTAGCGGACAAGAGACCCAGTACTTC
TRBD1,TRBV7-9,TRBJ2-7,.,CASVGGQGPLEQYF,TGTGCCAGTGTGGGGGGACAGGGACCCCTGGAGCAGTACTTC
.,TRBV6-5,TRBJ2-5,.,CASSDLLEGETQYF,TGTGCCAGCAGCGATCTTCTTGAGGGAGAGACCCAGTACTTC
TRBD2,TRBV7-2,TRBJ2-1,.,CASSFLERGGRQFF,TGTGCCAGCAGCTTTCTGGAGCGGGGGGGTAGGCAGTTCTTC
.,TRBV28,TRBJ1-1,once,CASTTEGTEAFF,TGTGCCAGCACTACGGAGGGCACTGAAGCTTTCTTT
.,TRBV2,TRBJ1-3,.,CASRRGKERNTIYF,TGTGCCAGCAGGAGGGGGAAGGAAAGAAACACCATATATTTT
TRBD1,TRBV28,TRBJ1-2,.,CASSTNRGGYTF,TGTGCCAGCAGTACCAACAGGGGAGGCTACACCTTC
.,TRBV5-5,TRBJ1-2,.,CASSSTFNYGYTF,TGTGCCAGCAGCTCAACATTTAACTATGGCTACACCTTC